These 24 T cell receptor beta chains share one sample of origin, sequenced in a study of OX40 agonist ivuxolimab in advanced cancers. TCRdb's copy holds only in-frame clones and misses some; the assay was immunoSEQ multiplex PCR. The data hold some 38,000 clones, with roughly nine tenths observed a single time. Here the sequenced sample was CD4+ or CD8+ T cells sorted from blood, taken in a trial of the OX40 agonist ivuxolimab. The receptor set was obtained from an adult with an advanced solid tumor such as melanoma, head and neck, liver or kidney cancer.

This clone has just a few counts. The gene calls are TRBV30 and TRBJ1-3, with 7 bases fitting TRBD1. This CDR3 spans 14 amino acids. Trimming took 4 bases from V and 2 from J; bases not matched to a gene: 5. Germline CDR1 reads GTSNPN; CDR2 reads SVGIG (reference sequence). CDR3 sequence: CAWKVQGTGNTIYF. CDR3 nucleotide sequence: TGTGCCTGGAAAGTACAGGGGACTGGAAACACCATATATTTT.

The chain recombines TRBV12-5 with TRBJ1-2; 7 bases align to TRBD1. V lost 1 base to trimming and J lost 8 bases; unmatched junction nucleotides: 4. This CDR3 is built from 13 residues. CDR1 LGHNT and CDR2 FRNRAP come from the germline V gene. The CDR3 region has the DNA TGTGCTAGTGGTTTGGCAACAGGGGACGGCTACACCTTC. It yields the protein CASGLATGDGYTF.

The chain has TRBV18 and TRBJ1-5; 7 nucleotides agree with TRBD1. Germline trimming cut 3 bases from V and 3 bases from J; bases unmatched to any gene: 11. Germline CDR1 reads KGHSH; CDR2 reads LQKENI. This CDR3 region has 17 residues. In nucleotides, the CDR3 is TGTGCCAGCTCACCGGATGACAGGGCGAGGTTCAATCAGCCCCAGCATTTT. Amino acids: CASSPDDRARFNQPQHF.

V and J are TRBV27 and TRBJ2-5, with 10 bases identical to TRBD1. Trimming took 8 bases from V and 4 from J; bases not matched to a gene: 7. The CDR3 loop spans 14 amino acids. Germline CDR1 is MNHEY and CDR2 is SMNVEV (reference sequence). This CDR3 reads CASSVGQGGETQYF. The CDR3 DNA reads as TGTGCCAGCTCGGTAGGACAGGGGGGAGAGACCCAGTACTTC.

This chain links TRBV27 with TRBJ2-3; D is unclear. The CDR3 has 14 residues. From germline, CDR1 is MNHEY and CDR2 SMNVEV (reference sequence). V shed 10 bases and J shed 0 bases, with 14 bases lying between them. The CDR3 sequence is CATNGLSSTDTQYF. The DNA of the CDR3 is TGTGCCACCAATGGGTTATCTAGCACAGATACGCAGTATTTT.

This chain links TRBV2 with TRBJ1-2, with D unclear. Germline V CDR1 and CDR2: SNHLY, FYNNEI. The CDR3 totals 13 residues. V lost 10 bases and J lost 4, with 16 bases in between. The chain's CDR3 is CATPTGELYGYTF. CDR3 in DNA: TGTGCCACCCCGACTGGGGAACTCTATGGCTACACCTTC.

This sequence joins TRBV11-3 and TRBJ2-1, with 8 bases lining up with TRBD1. Germline CDR1 SGHNT, CDR2 YENEEA. V shed 4 bases, J shed 4 bases, and the junction held 9 bases outside the gene matches. The CDR3 has 16 amino acids. The CDR3 loop is CASSSDQGAGYNEQFF. The CDR3 bases are TGTGCCAGCAGCTCCGACCAGGGGGCGGGTTACAATGAGCAGTTCTTC.

The V call is TRBV9, the J call TRBJ2-7, with 9 bases fitting TRBD1. Germline loops: CDR1 SGDLS, CDR2 YYNGEE. This CDR3 is built from 15 residues. Trimming took 3 bases from V and 1 from J; bases not matched to a gene: 5. The CDR3 DNA reads TGTGCCAGCAGCGGAGGGACAGGGAGGTCCTACGAGCAGTACTTC. It is translated as CASSGGTGRSYEQYF.

This clone was found once. This chain uses TRBV28 with TRBJ1-5; D not resolved. Germline V gives CDR1 MDHEN, CDR2 SYDVKM. The length of the CDR3 is 13 residues. Trimming took 2 bases from V and 5 from J, leaving 7 bases between them. CDR3 protein: CASSLPSDQPQHF. CDR3 in DNA: TGTGCCAGCAGTTTACCAAGCGATCAGCCCCAGCATTTT.

V usage is TRBV27 and J usage is TRBJ2-7; D ambiguous. The CDR3 runs 11 residues. Trimming took 6 bases from V and 4 from J, leaving 7 bases between them. CDR1 is MNHEY and CDR2 is SMNVEV in the germline V gene (reference sequence). The CDR3 protein is CASSSNYEQYF. In nucleotides, the CDR3 is TGTGCCAGCAGCTCAAATTACGAGCAGTACTTC.

The chain carries TRBV5-6 and TRBJ2-5; D is ambiguous. In germline, CDR1 is SGHDT, CDR2 YYEEEE. The CDR3 runs 14 residues. Trimming stripped 0 bases from V and 1 base from J, with 7 bases between. The CDR3 DNA reads as TGTGCCAGCAGCTTGGTCTCAGTCCAAGAGACCCAGTACTTC. This encodes CASSLVSVQETQYF.

The chain combines TRBV9 with TRBJ1-1; D call uncertain. The CDR3 contains 12 residues. Germline loops: CDR1 SGDLS, CDR2 YYNGEE. Deletions cut 0 bases from V and 6 bases from J, with 6 bases between. CDR3 sequence (DNA): TGTGCCAGCAGCGTAGGGGGATCTGAAGCTTTCTTT. As protein: CASSVGGSEAFF. The variable domain in full, with the rest retrieved from reference TRBV9 and TRBJ1-1, is DSGVTQTPKHLITATGQRVTLRCSPRSGDLSVYWYQQSLDQGLQFLIQYYNGEERAKGNILERFSAQQFPDLHSELNLSSLELGDSALYFCASSVGGSEAFFGQGTRLTVV.

This clone was seen a single time. This chain connects TRBV7-9 to TRBJ1-2; D is ambiguous. Trimming pared 0 bases from V and 0 bases from J, leaving 11 bases between. The CDR3 sequence is 16 residues long. CDR1 and CDR2 (germline): SEHNR, FQNEAQ (reference sequence). The DNA for the CDR3 is TGTGCCAGCAGCTTAGCCCGGCCGGAAGCTAACTATGGCTACACCTTC. This gives the protein CASSLARPEANYGYTF.

The chain employs TRBV9 and TRBJ1-1; D remains ambiguous. The CDR3 extends over 14 amino acids. Germline CDR1 reads SGDLS; CDR2 reads YYNGEE. The germline V and J ends were trimmed by 2 bases and 2 bases, with 10 bases remaining between them. CDR3 loop: CASSVAGSNTEAFF. The DNA for the CDR3 is TGTGCCAGCAGCGTGGCCGGGTCCAACACTGAAGCTTTCTTT.

The chain joins TRBV6-1 to TRBJ1-4; TRBD1 agrees at 8 bases. Germline V gene data show CDR1 as MNHNS and CDR2 as SASEGT. CDR3 length equals 15 residues. V trimming: 8 bases; J trimming: 0 bases; junction bases outside the gene matches: 5. The chain's CDR3 is CASYGTGPTNEKLFF. Here the CDR3 DNA reads TGTGCCAGCTACGGGACAGGCCCAACTAATGAAAAACTGTTTTTT.

This clone was seen once. The genes are TRBV5-4 and TRBJ2-2; D gene unclear. Trimming shortened V by 0 bases and J by 1 base, and 7 bases separated the two germline ends. CDR1 SGHNT and CDR2 YYREEE come from the germline V gene (reference sequence). This CDR3 region has 15 residues. CDR3 DNA sequence: TGTGCCAGCAGCTTGGTATCCGAGAACACCGGGGAGCTGTTTTTT. Translating it yields CASSLVSENTGELFF.

The rearrangement links TRBV4-2 to TRBJ1-2, with 10 bases aligning to TRBD1. CDR3 length: 16 amino acids. V dropped 2 bases and J dropped 4; count of bases not matched to a gene: 7. Germline values: CDR1 LGHNA, CDR2 YNFKEQ. CDR3 in DNA: TGTGCCAGCAGCCAAAAGGGGACAGGGGTCAGCTATGGCTACACCTTC. As protein: CASSQKGTGVSYGYTF.

The rearrangement joins TRBV7-6 to TRBJ2-1, with 10 bases lining up with TRBD1. V shed 5 bases and J 4 bases; nucleotides not matched to a gene: 5. The CDR3 totals 15 residues. Looked up from germline, CDR1 is SGHVS and CDR2 is FNYEAQ. The CDR3 region is CASSPRQGAYNEQFF. The CDR3 DNA reads TGTGCCAGCAGCCCTCGACAGGGGGCTTACAATGAGCAGTTCTTC.

This clone was counted a single time. Sequence at one end of the junction differs from germline and may be a read error. This sequence joins TRBV7-7 and TRBJ2-7; 7 bases align to TRBD1. CDR1 SSHAT and CDR2 FNYEAQ come from the germline V gene (reference sequence). This CDR3 region has 13 residues. CDR3 residues: CASSLSGGYEQYF. Here the CDR3 DNA reads TGTGCTAGCAGCTTATCAGGGGGCTACGAGCAGTACTTC.

The CDR3 DNA reads as TGCAGCGCGGGACTTCCGAACACTGAAGCTTTCTTT. Amino acid sequence: CSAGLPNTEAFF. The rearrangement joins TRBV29-1 to TRBJ1-1; tentative D call: TRBD1 (5 bases). The CDR3 runs 12 residues. V was trimmed by 7 bases and J by 1 base, leaving 10 bases between them. Germline CDR1 and CDR2: SQVTM and ANQGSEA.

The chain is built from TRBV29-1 and TRBJ2-7, with 8 nucleotides matching TRBD2. The CDR3 runs to 13 residues. Germline V gene sequence: CDR1 SQVTM, CDR2 ANQGSEA. V lost 7 bases to trimming and J lost 2 bases; unmatched junction nucleotides: 7. The CDR3 coding sequence is TGCAGCGCCGCGGGGGGTCAGGCCTACGAGCAGTACTTC. It is translated as CSAAGGQAYEQYF.

This clone is deemed medium-sized. The germline gene is not matched at one end of the junction; a read error may be the cause. This chain uses TRBV6-6 with TRBJ1-1, with D tentatively TRBD1 (5 bases). Germline assignment: CDR1 MNHNY and CDR2 SVGAGI (reference sequence). This CDR3 region has 11 residues. The CDR3: CASRDGLQESF. The CDR3 region has the DNA TGTGCCAGCAGGGATGGTTTACAGGAATCGTTT.

The J gene is TRBJ2-3, the V gene TRBV18; perhaps TRBD2 as D (6 bases). The CDR3 spans 15 residues. Trimming took off 3 bases at V and 3 bases at J, with 13 bases between the two ends. Germline CDR1 reads KGHSH; CDR2 reads LQKENI. The CDR3 sequence: CASSPPTGETDTQYF. CDR3 in DNA: TGTGCCAGCTCACCGCCTACGGGGGAGACAGATACGCAGTATTTT.

This chain links TRBV4-3 with TRBJ2-1; D is undetermined. Germline lookup yields CDR1 LGHNA and CDR2 YSLEER. CDR3 length: 16 residues. V lost 0 bases to trimming and J lost 2 bases, with 11 bases between them. The CDR3 protein is CASSQDRPIAYNEQFF. The CDR3 nucleotides read TGCGCCAGCAGCCAAGATCGGCCGATCGCCTACAATGAGCAGTTCTTC.